A selection of T cell receptor beta chains follows, all from one sample in a study of blood T cell repertoires in COVID-19. This table comes from immunoSEQ multiplex PCR, and its TCRdb copy is limited to in-frame clones, with some not included. The data hold roughly 230,000 clones, with around 83% observed a single time. The sequencing input was peripheral blood. The receptors shown here come from a man aged 40-49 years with active or convalescent COVID-19. Both conserved end residues are part of each CDR3. Each record gives: D gene, J gene, clone size, CDR3 length, V gene, CDR3 protein, CDR3 DNA. The D gene is left open where the match is weak. A row's size may be missing; if present it is once, few, many or a size class.

>TRBD2|TRBJ2-1|NA|16|TRBV27
CASSLGWTSGLNEQFF
TGTGCCAGCAGTTTAGGGTGGACTAGCGGGCTCAATGAGCAGTTCTTC
>NA|TRBJ1-1|NA|13|TRBV4-2
CASSQDPNTEAFF
TGTGCCAGCAGCCAAGATCCTAACACTGAAGCTTTCTTT
>NA|TRBJ1-3|NA|16|TRBV18
CASSPSMDFTGNTIYF
TGTGCCAGCTCACCATCTATGGACTTCACGGGAAACACCATATATTTT
>NA|TRBJ1-1|NA|12|TRBV6-6
CASSLTGAEAFF
TGTGCCAGCAGCCTCACGGGAGCTGAAGCTTTCTTT
>TRBD2|TRBJ2-7|NA|15|TRBV5-4
CASQRSGNSHYEQYF
TGTGCCAGCCAACGTAGCGGGAATTCGCATTACGAGCAGTACTTC
>NA|TRBJ1-6|NA|14|TRBV30
CAWKTGTYNSPLHF
TGTGCCTGGAAGACCGGGACCTATAATTCACCCCTCCACTTT
>TRBD2|TRBJ2-1|NA|16|TRBV24-1
CATSDFGLAGGNEQFF
TGTGCCACCAGTGATTTTGGGCTTGCGGGGGGGAATGAGCAGTTCTTC
>NA|TRBJ1-1|NA|14|TRBV11-3
CASSLEGHNTEAFF
TGTGCCAGCAGCTTAGAGGGACACAACACTGAAGCTTTCTTT
>TRBD2|TRBJ2-7|few|14|TRBV11-2
CASSLGGLEGEQYF
TGTGCCAGCAGCTTAGGGGGACTAGAGGGCGAGCAGTACTTC
>NA|TRBJ1-2|once|14|TRBV7-9
CASSPEGGADGYTF
TGTGCCAGCAGCCCAGAAGGTGGGGCAGATGGCTACACCTTC
>TRBD2|TRBJ2-2|few|16|TRBV5-1
CASSLGTSGFTGELFF
TGCGCCAGCAGCTTGGGGACTAGCGGCTTCACCGGGGAGCTGTTTTTT
>TRBD1|TRBJ2-7|NA|11|TRBV30
CACSSGGEQYF
TGTGCCTGCTCATCAGGGGGCGAGCAGTACTTC
>TRBD2|TRBJ2-1|NA|14|TRBV2
CASSVGAGGGEQFF
TGTGCCAGCAGTGTGGGAGCGGGAGGGGGTGAGCAGTTCTTC
>NA|TRBJ1-1|few|13|TRBV11-3
CASSYGLIAEAFF
TGTGCCAGCAGCTATGGACTCATCGCTGAAGCTTTCTTT
>TRBD1|TRBJ2-4|few|14|TRBV27
CASSSGGAKNIQYF
TGTGCCAGCAGTTCAGGGGGCGCCAAAAACATTCAGTACTTC
>TRBD2|TRBJ2-2|NA|15|TRBV9
CASSPGTITTGELFF
TGTGCCAGCAGCCCCGGGACTATCACCACCGGGGAGCTGTTTTTT
>TRBD1|TRBJ1-5|NA|16|TRBV19
CASSMWGRGTNQPQHF
TGTGCCAGTAGTATGTGGGGCAGGGGGACGAATCAGCCCCAGCATTTT
>NA|TRBJ1-1|NA|13|TRBV6-4
CASRGTSNTEAFF
TGTGCCAGCCGGGGGACCTCGAACACTGAAGCTTTCTTT